This paragraph covers one TCR beta chain sequence. Its target is unknown. This entry belongs to a study of PD-1 blockade in classical Hodgkin lymphoma. Study-wide background: Patients got intravenous nivolumab 3 mg/kg every 2 weeks.

The study's findings and limits: Lower baseline TCR diversity was reported for newly diagnosed patients than for healthy donors. The study found complete responders had baseline diversity similar to newly diagnosed patients. Patients with an early start, nivolumab under 1 year after ASCT, were excluded.

Each patient experienced a relapse that followed autologous stem cell transplantation, and brentuximab vedotin exposure varied. The repertoire was sequenced with immunoSEQ multiplex PCR; TCRdb's copy has only in-frame clones and lacks some. The sample lists roughly 140,000 clones; just under 80% were seen once. This CDR3 is built from 15 residues. Looked up from germline, CDR1 is LGHNA and CDR2 is YNFKEQ. Trimming left V 1 base short and J 10 bases short, with 19 bases between. This clonotype originated in a human donor with classical Hodgkin lymphoma. The sample in question was peripheral blood mononuclear cells (PBMCs), obtained before the second cycle of nivolumab. V gene TRBV4-2 combines with J gene TRBJ1-1; D possibly corresponds to TRBD1 (5 bases). The CDR3 loop is CASSQVLQETRIAFF. The CDR3 DNA sequence: TGTGCCAGCAGCCAAGTTTTACAGGAGACCCGAATAGCTTTCTTT.